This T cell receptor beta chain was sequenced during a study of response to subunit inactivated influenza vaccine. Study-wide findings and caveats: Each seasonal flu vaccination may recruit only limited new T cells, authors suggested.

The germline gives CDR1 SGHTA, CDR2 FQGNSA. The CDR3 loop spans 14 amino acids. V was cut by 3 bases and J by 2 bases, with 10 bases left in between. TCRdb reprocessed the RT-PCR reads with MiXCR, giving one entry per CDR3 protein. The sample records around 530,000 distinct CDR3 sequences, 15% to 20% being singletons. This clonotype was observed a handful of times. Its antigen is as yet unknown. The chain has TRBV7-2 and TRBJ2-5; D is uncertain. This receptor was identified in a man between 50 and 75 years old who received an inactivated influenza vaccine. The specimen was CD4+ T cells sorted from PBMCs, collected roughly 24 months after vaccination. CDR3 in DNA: TGTGCCAGCAGCTTCGGACGCCGGCAAGAGACCCAGTACTTC. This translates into CASSFGRRQETQYF. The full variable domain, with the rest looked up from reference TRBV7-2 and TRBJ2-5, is GAGVSQSPSNKVTEKGKDVELRCDPISGHTALYWYRQSLGQGLEFLIYFQGNSAPDKSGLPSDRFSAERTGGSVSTLTIQRTQQEDSAVYLCASSFGRRQETQYFGPGTRLLVL.